The T cell receptor (beta chain) under discussion was sequenced for a study of molecular identifiers for immune sequencing clone quantification. Findings of the study overall: Among effectors, clones above 20 RNA copies held over 97% of molecules; among naive cells, under 1%.

This clonotype was detected many times. Its antigen is currently unknown. Each library that profiled naive CD8 cells came from approximately 20,000 to 1,000,000 sorted cells with 10%, 30% or 50% RNA. In the sort, naive CD8 T cells were defined as CD8+CD4-CCR7+CD45RA+. TCRdb called the PCR reads again in MiXCR, with one record for every CDR3 protein. The sample has about 500,000 distinct CDR3 sequences, around 21% seen once. The sequenced sample was naive CD8+ T cells from blood, with Jurkat cell RNA spiked in. Subset: FACS-sorted CD8+CD4-CCR7+CD45RA+ naive T cells. This clonotype was sampled from a human donor in good health. Some libraries in this study had Jurkat cell RNA spiked in.

CDR3 sequence reads: CAWSSEAGGGETQYF. For the CDR3, the DNA is TGTGCCTGGAGTAGTGAAGCGGGAGGGGGAGAGACCCAGTACTTC. The chain uses TRBV30 and TRBJ2-5; TRBD2 aligns across 10 bases. The CDR3 sequence is 15 residues long. CDR1 is GTSNPN, CDR2 SVGIG, per germline (reference sequence). Trimming cost V 2 bases and J 4 bases; bases outside gene matches: 7.